Detailed here is one T cell receptor (beta chain). Its antigen has not been determined. No base quality values were provided; no much bigger clone lies one nucleotide off. The data originate from a study of cytomegalovirus exposure and HLA in healthy donors (dated by TCRdb to 2016 to 2017). For context, the study as a whole: An earlier analysis of under 600 of the donors reported about 250 Gb of sequence data and 100 million to 140 million unique TCR beta sequences from 150 million to 200 million T cells. Alongside the repertoire data, information on donor age, sex, ethnicity and CMV serostatus was compiled. Typing coverage varied by locus: about 620-630 donors for A, B, C, DRB1 and DQB1; approximately 520 for DQA1; around 570 for DPA1; fewer than 480 for DPB1. High-throughput TCR immunosequencing, statistical association of individual TCRs with disease status, and machine learning were combined to predict cytomegalovirus infection status. Approximately 300 gigabases of sequencing data and around 88 million unique TCR sequences made up an early release that covered several hundred HLA-typed donors. Using immunosequencing, the study profiled T cell repertoires from 500 to 800 subjects and related those repertoires to cytomegalovirus serostatus. A separate validation cohort of roughly 130 different subjects was used in addition to the roughly 640-subject first cohort. A later analysis re-analyzed previously published TCR beta repertoires from 550 to 700 donors and added high-resolution HLA genotyping to study TCR occurrence patterns. Genome-wide SNP genotypes for about three fifths of the roughly 670 donors were used in a later genetic analysis, which treated that subset as a discovery cohort. The study aimed to test whether signatures of past pathogen exposure could be identified by cataloging public T cell receptors. HLA typing included class I and class II loci at four-digit resolution. Rather than drawing on any new phenotypic data, the later analysis identified candidate immune exposures from TCR beta sequences and the way those sequences occurred across donors. Every discovery cohort repertoire had been produced on one sequencing platform. Because of strong linkage in the cohort, roughly five DR-DQ haplotypes were treated as single units for association and clustering. Among some 400 genotyped donors of the cohort, an average of approximately 230,000 unique TCR beta nucleotide sequences were sequenced per donor, approximately 20% of them non-productive. The genetic ancestry cluster associated with self-reported Caucasian donors included around 76% of the 350 to 500 genotyped donors. An earlier analysis of 587 of the donors used high-throughput TCR beta sequencing to judge whether each TCR beta V gene segment behaved as functional or pseudogenic. What the study reported, not specific to this receptor: Correlated functional status among segregating V segments might reflect linkage disequilibrium, but an unknown experimental factor could not be ruled out. V-gene and J-gene trimming of TCR beta chains was associated with a missense DCLRE1C variant in a later genetic analysis, and the association was replicated in an independent cohort. Compared with equally common non-associated chains, HLA-associated TCR beta chains in a later analysis were more clonally expanded and had lower generation probabilities. Across donors, most TCR sequences were observed very rarely, whereas some public TCRs were present in many individuals. The earlier analysis of 587 of the donors excluded roughly 16 rarely observed V segments, including chromosome 9 orphons, because counts were too low. In a later analysis, TCR association rates were found to vary across HLA loci, with the most associated TCRs seen for DRB1 alleles and the fewest for HLA-C alleles. This cohort had only TCR beta chains sequenced, and the lack of alpha or paired-chain data limited which features could be detected. A further reported finding was that TCR beta sequences accurately predicted the HLA-A and HLA-B alleles for most subjects in the first cohort. The classifier was reported to diagnose cytomegalovirus status with high specificity and sensitivity in both the original and validation cohorts. According to a later analysis, most CMV-associated TCR beta chains appeared to be HLA-restricted, and the HLA associations seemed to be driven largely by CMV exposure. The authors suggested that the approach could potentially be generalized to other disease states and immunological phenotypes. Strong co-occurrence of HLA alleles, especially DR and DQ, made assigning TCR associations to individual alleles difficult. The presence/absence analyses assumed that sequencing depth was roughly uniform across donors, and that assumption may not be true. In vitro tests confirmed that a few of the cytomegalovirus-associated TCR beta chains recognize cytomegalovirus antigens. According to a later analysis, parvovirus B19, influenza, CMV and Epstein-Barr virus appeared linked to several top co-occurrence clusters. A later genetic analysis reported fewer N-insertions in productive TCRs among donors in an Asian-associated ancestry cluster than the approximately 670-donor mean. The study listed 150 to 200 TCR beta chains as associated with cytomegalovirus. A later analysis associated 16,951 TCR beta sequences with specific HLA alleles at a false discovery rate of 0.05. The sequencing pipeline was judged likely to have produced a cluster of highly shared sequence variants as a technical artifact. Immune exposure information for the cohort was limited to CMV serostatus. Because some donors lacked HLA typing at each locus, the association tests relied only on the typed subset. In an earlier analysis of about 600 of the donors, most TCR beta V segments appeared in productive rearrangements about 90% or about 30% of the time, broadly matching IMGT annotations.

The method was the immunoSEQ multiplex PCR assay. A mixture of 60 forward primers for TCR Vbeta segments and 13 reverse primers for TCR Jbeta segments was used in the multiplex PCR. Amplification of the CDR3 region of rearranged TCR beta genes was performed with a multiplex PCR assay on genomic DNA. The Illumina HiSeq System was used to sequence the amplified TCR beta libraries as 87-base-pair reads. The original pipeline was this. A later analysis counted about 82 million unique TCR beta chains across the 666 repertoires, and approximately 11 million of these chains were shared by at least two donors. To remove PCR and sequencing errors, raw reads were error-corrected and collapsed into unique sequences using a nearest-neighbor algorithm that merged closely related sequences. V, D and J gene segments were assigned by aligning CDR3 sequences to IMGT reference sequences. For a sequence to be retained, a match of at least six nucleotides to both a V gene segment and a J gene segment was required. A rearrangement was called productive if the CDR3 had no stop codons and remained in frame with V and J, and every other rearrangement was called non-productive. Following IMGT convention, CDR3 was defined as the stretch from the second conserved V-encoded cysteine up to the conserved J-encoded phenylalanine. The earlier analysis of some 540 of the donors excluded any sequence lacking an unambiguous match to a single V gene segment. An earlier analysis of about 590 of the donors classified V segments as functional when productive rearrangements were above 56.7% and as segregating when the standard deviation between donors was above 5%. A statistical classification framework was built for diagnosing cytomegalovirus status from the catalog of TCR beta chain sequences. V and J gene assignment, in a later analysis, came from comparing TCR nucleotide sequences with IMGT/GENE-DB human TR gene sequences. In a later analysis, CDR3 sequences and most-parsimonious VDJ recombination scenarios were assigned using the TCRdist pipeline. In a later analysis, each TCR beta chain was defined by its CDR3 amino acid sequence together with its V-gene family, and reads lacking a unique V-gene family were excluded. As a way to deal with suspected cross-contamination and a sequencing artifact, a later analysis dropped 450 to 600 nucleotide sequences that were highly shared and had low generation probability. A later analysis calculated a clonal expansion index for each public chain from normalized within-repertoire ranks of inferred template counts. In a later analysis, generation probabilities were computed with a VDJ recombination model fitted to out-of-frame rearrangements, and the resulting probabilities were checked against IGoR. In a later analysis, hypergeometric tests were used to score TCR-TCR, TCR-HLA and TCR-CMV co-occurrence, with a repertoire-size bias correction applied to TCR pairs. A later analysis estimated false discovery rates by permuting HLA or CMV assignments 20 times. In a later analysis, co-occurring TCRs were grouped using DBSCAN, with TCRdist sequence similarity added in when clustering inside HLA-allele-positive subsets. Co-occurrence clustering excluded repertoires with fewer than 30,000 or more than 120,000 public chains, plus five with anomalous nucleotide sharing. TCRdb took over this immuneACCESS table, retaining in-frame rearrangements with V and J assigned. Such tables are incomplete; in checked studies, under half of the missing clones stem from an unresolved V gene, and the remainder is unexplained. V and J calls and clone size are copied from that table; D and trimming were computed from the DNA. The sample records over 120,000 clones, 70% of which are singletons. Clones ranked in the top ten supply roughly 2% of the sample.

The cohort comprised some 730 healthy bone marrow donors. At the time of sampling, all cohort members were nominally healthy, though unrecorded immune exposures were likely present. The donor tested CMV seropositive and was one of the 289 seropositive cohort members. Every donor gave a peripheral blood sample, and the peripheral blood mononuclear cells from that sample were used for TCR beta sequencing. The Qiagen DNeasy Blood Extraction Kit was used to extract genomic DNA from the blood cell samples. Sequencing was done on a sample of PBMCs. This TCR derives from a woman aged 60-75 years in good health and CMV-seropositive.

The DNA is as follows: TGTGCCGGCCTCACCCAGGGCTCCTACGAGCAGTACTTC. Translated, this is CAGLTQGSYEQYF. In this chain, TRBV7-9 is recombined with TRBJ2-7; 5 matching bases give a weak D call of TRBD1. CDR1 and CDR2 are read off the germline V gene (reference sequence) as SEHNR and FQNEAQ. Its CDR3 holds 13 amino acids, cysteine through phenylalanine. Just CDR3 DNA is preserved here, 39 bases in frame from base 1. V was cut back by 11 bases and J by 0 bases, leaving a gap of 14 bases between them.